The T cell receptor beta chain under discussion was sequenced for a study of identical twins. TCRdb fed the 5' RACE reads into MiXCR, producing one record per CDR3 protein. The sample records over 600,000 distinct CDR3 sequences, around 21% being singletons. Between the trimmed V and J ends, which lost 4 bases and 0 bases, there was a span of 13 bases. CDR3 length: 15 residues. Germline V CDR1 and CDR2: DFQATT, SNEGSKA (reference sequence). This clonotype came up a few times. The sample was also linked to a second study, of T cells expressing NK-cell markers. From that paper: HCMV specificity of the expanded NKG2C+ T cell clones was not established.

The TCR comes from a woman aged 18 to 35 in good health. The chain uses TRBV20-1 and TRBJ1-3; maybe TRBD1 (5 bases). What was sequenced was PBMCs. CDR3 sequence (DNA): TGCAGTGCTACGGGACGGATGGACTCTGGAAACACCATATATTTT. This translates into CSATGRMDSGNTIYF.